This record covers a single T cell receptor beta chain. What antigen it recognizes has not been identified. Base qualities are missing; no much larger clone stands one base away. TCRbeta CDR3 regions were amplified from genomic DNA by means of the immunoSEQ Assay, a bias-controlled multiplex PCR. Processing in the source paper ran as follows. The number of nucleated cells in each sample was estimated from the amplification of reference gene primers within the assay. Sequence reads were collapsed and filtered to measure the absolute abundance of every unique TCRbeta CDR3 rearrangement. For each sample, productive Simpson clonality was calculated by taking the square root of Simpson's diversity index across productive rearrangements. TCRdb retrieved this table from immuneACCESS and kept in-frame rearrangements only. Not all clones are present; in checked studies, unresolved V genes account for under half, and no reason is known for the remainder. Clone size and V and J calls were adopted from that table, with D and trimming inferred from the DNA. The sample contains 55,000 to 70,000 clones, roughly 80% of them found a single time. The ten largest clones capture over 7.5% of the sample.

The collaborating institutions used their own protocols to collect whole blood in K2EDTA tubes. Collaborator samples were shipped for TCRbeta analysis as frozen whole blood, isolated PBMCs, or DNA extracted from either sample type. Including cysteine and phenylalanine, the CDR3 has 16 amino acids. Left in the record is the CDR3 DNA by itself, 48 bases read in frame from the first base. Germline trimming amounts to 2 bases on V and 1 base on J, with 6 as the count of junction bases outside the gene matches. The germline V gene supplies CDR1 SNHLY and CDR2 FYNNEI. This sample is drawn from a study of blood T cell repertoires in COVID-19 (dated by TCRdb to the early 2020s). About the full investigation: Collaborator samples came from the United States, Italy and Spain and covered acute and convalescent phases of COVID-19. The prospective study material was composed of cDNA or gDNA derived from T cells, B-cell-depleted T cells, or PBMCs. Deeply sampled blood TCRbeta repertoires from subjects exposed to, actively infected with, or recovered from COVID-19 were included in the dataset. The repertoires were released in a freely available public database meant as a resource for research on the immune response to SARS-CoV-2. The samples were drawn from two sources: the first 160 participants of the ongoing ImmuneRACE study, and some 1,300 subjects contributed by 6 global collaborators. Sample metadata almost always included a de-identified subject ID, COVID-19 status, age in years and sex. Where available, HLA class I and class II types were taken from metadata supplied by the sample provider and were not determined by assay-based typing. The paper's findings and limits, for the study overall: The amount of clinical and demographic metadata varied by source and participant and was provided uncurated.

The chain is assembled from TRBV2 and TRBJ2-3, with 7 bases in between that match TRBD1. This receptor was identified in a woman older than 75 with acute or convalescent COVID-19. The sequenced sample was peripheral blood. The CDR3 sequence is CASSEIRTGGTDTQYF. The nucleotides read TGTGCCAGCAGTGAAATTAGGACAGGAGGCACAGATACGCAGTATTTT.